This T cell receptor beta chain comes out of a study of spatial heterogeneity in lung cancer. In the study overall: Each unique TCR and UMI combination was seen more than ten times on average in raw reads.

Using its own MiXCR run on the 5' RACE reads, TCRdb lists one record per CDR3 protein. The sample records tens of thousands of distinct CDR3 sequences, less than 15% being singletons. Points from the study as a whole: The appearance of ubiquitous expanded tumor TCRs in blood was greater at resection than follow-up.

Documented time point: sample taken at primary tumor resection. Whole RNA was taken from tumor, nontumor lung or frozen PBMC; it was then sequenced unsorted. From germline, CDR1 is DFQATT and CDR2 SNEGSKA (reference sequence). CDR3 size: 15 residues. Trimming shortened V by 0 bases and J by 0 bases, and 11 bases separated the two germline ends. This clonotype was detected a few times. Its target is not known. The clonotype was recovered from a male donor with early-stage non-small cell lung cancer. V and J are TRBV20-1 and TRBJ1-2; the D is unclear. Specimen: PBMCs, collected at surgery. CDR3: CSARDIQSANYGYTF. In DNA form, the CDR3 reads TGCAGTGCTAGAGATATACAGTCCGCTAACTATGGCTACACCTTC.